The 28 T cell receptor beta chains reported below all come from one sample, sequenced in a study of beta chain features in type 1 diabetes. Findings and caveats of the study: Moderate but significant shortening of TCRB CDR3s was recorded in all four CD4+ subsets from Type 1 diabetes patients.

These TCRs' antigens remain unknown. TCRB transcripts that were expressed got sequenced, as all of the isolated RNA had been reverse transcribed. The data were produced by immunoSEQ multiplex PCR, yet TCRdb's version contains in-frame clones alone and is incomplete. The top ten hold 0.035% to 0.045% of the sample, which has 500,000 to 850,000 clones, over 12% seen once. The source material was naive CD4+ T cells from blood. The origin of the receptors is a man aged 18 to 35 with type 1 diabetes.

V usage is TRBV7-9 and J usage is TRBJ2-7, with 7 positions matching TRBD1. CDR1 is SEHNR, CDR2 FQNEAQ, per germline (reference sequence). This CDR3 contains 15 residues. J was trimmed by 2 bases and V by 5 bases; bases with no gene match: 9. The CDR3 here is CASSPPGTATYEQYF. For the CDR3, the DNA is TGTGCCAGCAGCCCCCCCGGGACAGCAACCTACGAGCAGTACTTC.

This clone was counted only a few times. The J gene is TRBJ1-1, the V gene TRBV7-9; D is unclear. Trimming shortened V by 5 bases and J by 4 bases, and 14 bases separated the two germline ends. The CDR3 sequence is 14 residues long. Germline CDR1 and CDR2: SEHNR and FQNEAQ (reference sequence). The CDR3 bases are TGTGCCAGCAGCCGTTCCCGGGGTGGCACTGAAGCTTTCTTT. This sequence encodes CASSRSRGGTEAFF.

The CDR3 DNA reads TGCGCCAGCAGAACCATCCCATCTAGCGGTCAAGAGACCCAGTACTTC. It specifies CASRTIPSSGQETQYF. The genes are TRBV5-1 and TRBJ2-5; 7 nucleotides align to TRBD2. The V gene's germline CDR1 is SGHRS and CDR2 YFSETQ. This CDR3 region has 16 residues. V lost 5 bases and J lost 2; bases outside the gene matches: 12.

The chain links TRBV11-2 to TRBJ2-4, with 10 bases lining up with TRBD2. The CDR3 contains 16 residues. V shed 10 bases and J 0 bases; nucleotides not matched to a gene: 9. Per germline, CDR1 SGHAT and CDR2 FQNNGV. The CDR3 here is CATRTSGNLAKNIQYF. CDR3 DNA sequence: TGTGCCACCCGGACTAGCGGTAATCTAGCCAAAAACATTCAGTACTTC.

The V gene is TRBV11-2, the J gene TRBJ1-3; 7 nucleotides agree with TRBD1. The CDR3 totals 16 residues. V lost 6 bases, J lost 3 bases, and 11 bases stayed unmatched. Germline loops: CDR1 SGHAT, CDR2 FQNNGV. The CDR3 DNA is TGTGCCAGCAGTCACCCTGGTGGGGACAGTGGAAACACCATATATTTT. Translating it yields CASSHPGGDSGNTIYF.

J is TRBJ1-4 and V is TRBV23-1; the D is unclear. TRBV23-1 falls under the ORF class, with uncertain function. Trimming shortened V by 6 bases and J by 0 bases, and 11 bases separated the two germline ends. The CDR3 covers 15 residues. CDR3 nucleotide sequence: TGCGCCAGCAGCCCCCCCACGGCAACTAATGAAAAACTGTTTTTT. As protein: CASSPPTATNEKLFF.

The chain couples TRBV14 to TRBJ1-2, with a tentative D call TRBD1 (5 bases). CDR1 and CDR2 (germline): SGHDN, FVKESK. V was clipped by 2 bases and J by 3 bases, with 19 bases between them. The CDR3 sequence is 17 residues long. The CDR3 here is CASSQYKGLKGDYGYTF. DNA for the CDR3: TGTGCCAGCAGCCAATACAAGGGACTCAAGGGAGACTATGGCTACACCTTC.

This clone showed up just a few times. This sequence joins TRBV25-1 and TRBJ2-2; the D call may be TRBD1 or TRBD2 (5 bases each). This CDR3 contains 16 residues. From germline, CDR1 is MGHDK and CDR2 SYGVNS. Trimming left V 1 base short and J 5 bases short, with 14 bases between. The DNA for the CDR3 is TGTGCCAGCAGTGAATTGGACAACTTAGCGACCGGGGAGCTGTTTTTT. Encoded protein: CASSELDNLATGELFF. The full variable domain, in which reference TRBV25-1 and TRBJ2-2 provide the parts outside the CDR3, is EADIYQTPRYLVIGTGKKITLECSQTMGHDKMYWYQQDPGMELHLIHYSYGVNSTEKGDLSSESTVSRIRTEHFPLTLESARPSHTSQYLCASSELDNLATGELFFGEGSRLTVL.

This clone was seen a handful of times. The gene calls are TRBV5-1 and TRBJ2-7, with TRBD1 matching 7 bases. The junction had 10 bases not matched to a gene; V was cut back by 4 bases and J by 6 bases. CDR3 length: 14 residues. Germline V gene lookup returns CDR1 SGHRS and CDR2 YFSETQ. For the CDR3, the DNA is TGCGCCAGCAGCCAAGTAGACAGGGTAGGCGAGCAGTACTTC. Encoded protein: CASSQVDRVGEQYF.

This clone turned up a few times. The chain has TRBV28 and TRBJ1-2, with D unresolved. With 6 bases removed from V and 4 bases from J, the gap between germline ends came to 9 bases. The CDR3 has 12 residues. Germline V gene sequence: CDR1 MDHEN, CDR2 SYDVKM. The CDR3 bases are TGTGCCAGCAGCCATAACAGCTATGGCTACACCTTC. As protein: CASSHNSYGYTF.

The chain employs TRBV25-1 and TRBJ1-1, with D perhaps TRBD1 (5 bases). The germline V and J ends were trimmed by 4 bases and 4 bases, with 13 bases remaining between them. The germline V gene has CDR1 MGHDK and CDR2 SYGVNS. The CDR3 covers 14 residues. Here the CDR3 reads CASSGQGGSTEAFF. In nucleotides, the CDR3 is TGTGCCAGCAGTGGGCAGGGAGGTAGCACTGAAGCTTTCTTT.

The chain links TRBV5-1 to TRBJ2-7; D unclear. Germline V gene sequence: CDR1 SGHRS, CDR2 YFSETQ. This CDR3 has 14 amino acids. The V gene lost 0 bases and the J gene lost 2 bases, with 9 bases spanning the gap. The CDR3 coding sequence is TGCGCCAGCAGCTTGGGCCGTTCAACCTACGAGCAGTACTTC. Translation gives CASSLGRSTYEQYF.

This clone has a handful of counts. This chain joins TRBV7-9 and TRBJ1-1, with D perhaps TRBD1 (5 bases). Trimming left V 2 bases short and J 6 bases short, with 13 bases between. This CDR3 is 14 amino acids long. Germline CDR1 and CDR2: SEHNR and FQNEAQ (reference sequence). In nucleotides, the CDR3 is TGTGCCAGCAGCTTAAGGGACCCTGGGGCTGAAGCTTTCTTT. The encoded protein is CASSLRDPGAEAFF. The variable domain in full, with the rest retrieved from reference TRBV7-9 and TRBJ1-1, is DTGVSQNPRHKITKRGQNVTFRCDPISEHNRLYWYRQTLGQGPEFLTYFQNEAQLEKSRLLSDRFSAERPKGSFSTLEIQRTEQGDSAMYLCASSLRDPGAEAFFGQGTRLTVV.

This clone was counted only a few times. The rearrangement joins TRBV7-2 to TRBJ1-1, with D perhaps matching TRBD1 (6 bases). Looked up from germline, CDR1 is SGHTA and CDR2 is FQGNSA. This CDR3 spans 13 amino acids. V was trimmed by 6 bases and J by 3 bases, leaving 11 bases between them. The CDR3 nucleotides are TGTGCCAGCAGGCTACAGGGTGACACTGAAGCTTTCTTT. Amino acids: CASRLQGDTEAFF.

Here the CDR3 reads CASSSGGVERYEQYF. The CDR3 DNA reads as TGTGCCAGCAGTTCTGGGGGGGTGGAGCGCTACGAGCAGTACTTC. The chain carries TRBV6-5 and TRBJ2-7, with TRBD2 matching 7 bases. The CDR3 consists of 15 residues. V dropped 4 bases and J dropped 3; count of bases not matched to a gene: 9. CDR1 and CDR2 from the germline V gene are MNHEY and SVGAGI.

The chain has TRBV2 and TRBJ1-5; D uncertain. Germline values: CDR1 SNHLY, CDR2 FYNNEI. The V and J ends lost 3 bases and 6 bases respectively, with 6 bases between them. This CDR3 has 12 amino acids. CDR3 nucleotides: TGTGCCAGCAGTGATCTTTTTCAGCCCCAGCATTTT. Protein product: CASSDLFQPQHF.

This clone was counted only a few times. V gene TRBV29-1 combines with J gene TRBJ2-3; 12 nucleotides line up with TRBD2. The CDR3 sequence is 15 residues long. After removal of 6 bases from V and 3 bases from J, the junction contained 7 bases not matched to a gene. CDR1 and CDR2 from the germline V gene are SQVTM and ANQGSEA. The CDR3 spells CSVRLAGEWTDTQYF. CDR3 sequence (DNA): TGCAGCGTCAGACTAGCGGGGGAATGGACAGATACGCAGTATTTT.

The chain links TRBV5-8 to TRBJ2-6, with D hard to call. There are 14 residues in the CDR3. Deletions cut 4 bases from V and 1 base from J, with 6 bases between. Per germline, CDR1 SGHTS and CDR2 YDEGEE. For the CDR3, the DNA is TGTGCCAGCAGCGAACCGTCTGGGGCCAACGTCCTGACTTTC. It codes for CASSEPSGANVLTF.

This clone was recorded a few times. The DNA of the CDR3 is TGTGCCAGCAGCTTAGCTGGCTTCGCCATATATTTT. Its translation is CASSLAGFAIYF. The rearrangement joins TRBV7-9 to TRBJ1-3; D unclear. CDR1 and CDR2 (germline): SEHNR, FQNEAQ (reference sequence). V lost 0 bases, J lost 11 bases, and 8 bases lay in between. This CDR3 has 12 residues.

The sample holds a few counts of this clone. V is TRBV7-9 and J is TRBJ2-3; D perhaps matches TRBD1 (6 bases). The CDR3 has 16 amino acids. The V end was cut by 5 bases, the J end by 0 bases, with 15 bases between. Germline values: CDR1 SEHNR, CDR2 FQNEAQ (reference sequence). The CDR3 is CASSPRWTASTDTQYF. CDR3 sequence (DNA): TGTGCCAGCAGCCCCCGATGGACAGCTAGCACAGATACGCAGTATTTT.

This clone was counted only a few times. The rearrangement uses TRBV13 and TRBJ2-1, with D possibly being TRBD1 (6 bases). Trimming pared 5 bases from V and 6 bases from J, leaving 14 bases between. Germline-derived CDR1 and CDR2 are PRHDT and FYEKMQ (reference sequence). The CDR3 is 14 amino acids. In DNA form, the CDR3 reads TGTGCCAGCAGCCAAAGGGGGTTCGGCAATGAGCAGTTCTTC. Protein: CASSQRGFGNEQFF.

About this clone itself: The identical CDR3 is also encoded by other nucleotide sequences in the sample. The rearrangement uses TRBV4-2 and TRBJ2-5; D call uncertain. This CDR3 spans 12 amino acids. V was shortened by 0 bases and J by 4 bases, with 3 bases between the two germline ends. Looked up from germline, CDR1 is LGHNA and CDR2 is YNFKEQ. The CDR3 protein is CASSQDRETQYF. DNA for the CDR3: TGTGCCAGCAGCCAAGATCGAGAGACCCAGTACTTC.

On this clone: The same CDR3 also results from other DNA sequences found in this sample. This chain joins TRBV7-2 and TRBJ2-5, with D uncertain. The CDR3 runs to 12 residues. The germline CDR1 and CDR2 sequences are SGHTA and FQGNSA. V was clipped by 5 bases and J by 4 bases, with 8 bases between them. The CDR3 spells CASSPLRETQYF. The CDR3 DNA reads TGTGCCAGCAGCCCACTACGAGAGACCCAGTACTTC.

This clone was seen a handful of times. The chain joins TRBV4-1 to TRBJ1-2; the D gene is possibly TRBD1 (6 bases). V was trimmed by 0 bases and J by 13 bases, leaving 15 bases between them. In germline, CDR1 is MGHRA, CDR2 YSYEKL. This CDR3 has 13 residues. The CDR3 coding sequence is TGCGCCAGCAGCCAAGAACGCGGGACAACCTTCACCTTC. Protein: CASSQERGTTFTF.

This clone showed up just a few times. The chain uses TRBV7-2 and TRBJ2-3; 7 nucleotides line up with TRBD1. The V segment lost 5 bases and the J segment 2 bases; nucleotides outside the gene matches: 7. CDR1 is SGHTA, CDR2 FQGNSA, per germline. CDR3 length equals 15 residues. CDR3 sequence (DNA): TGTGCCAGCAGCCAATCTGGACAGGACACAGATACGCAGTATTTT. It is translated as CASSQSGQDTDTQYF.

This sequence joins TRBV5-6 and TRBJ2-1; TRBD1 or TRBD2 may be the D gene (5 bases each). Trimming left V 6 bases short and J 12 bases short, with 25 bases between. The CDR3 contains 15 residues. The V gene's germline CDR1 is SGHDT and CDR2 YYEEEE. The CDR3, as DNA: TGTGCCAGCACCCCTCGGGGCTCCCTCAATCCGGGGCAGTTCTTC. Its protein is CASTPRGSLNPGQFF.

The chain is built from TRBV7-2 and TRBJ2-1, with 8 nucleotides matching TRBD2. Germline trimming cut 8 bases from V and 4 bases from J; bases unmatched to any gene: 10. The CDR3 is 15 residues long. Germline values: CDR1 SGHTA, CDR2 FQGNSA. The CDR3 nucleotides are TGTGCCAGCGGTCTAAGCGGGAGATTTTACAATGAGCAGTTCTTC. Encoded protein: CASGLSGRFYNEQFF. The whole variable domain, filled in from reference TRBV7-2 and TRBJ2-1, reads GAGVSQSPSNKVTEKGKDVELRCDPISGHTALYWYRQSLGQGLEFLIYFQGNSAPDKSGLPSDRFSAERTGGSVSTLTIQRTQQEDSAVYLCASGLSGRFYNEQFFGPGTRLTVL.

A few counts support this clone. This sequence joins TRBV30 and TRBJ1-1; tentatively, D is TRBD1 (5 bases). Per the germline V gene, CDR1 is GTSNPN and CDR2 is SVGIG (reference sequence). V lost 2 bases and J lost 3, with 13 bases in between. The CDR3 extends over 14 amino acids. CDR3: CAWSTLGGDTEAFF. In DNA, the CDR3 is TGTGCCTGGAGTACCCTGGGAGGGGACACTGAAGCTTTCTTT.